One sample yielded the 13 T cell receptor beta chains listed below, sequenced in a study of shared clonotypes between healthy human individuals. Sequencing used immunoSEQ multiplex PCR; TCRdb keeps in-frame clones, though not all of them. This sample yields around 510,000 clones, of which roughly 95% are seen a single time; 0.05% to 0.07% belongs to the top ten. Sequenced material: naive CD4+ T cells sorted from blood. Subset given: CD45RA+ positively selected. These receptors were obtained from a woman younger than 45 in good health.

This sequence joins TRBV9 and TRBJ2-3; TRBD1 agrees at 9 bases. Per germline, CDR1 SGDLS and CDR2 YYNGEE. V lost 2 bases to trimming and J lost 6 bases; unmatched junction nucleotides: 7. This CDR3 comprises 15 residues. The CDR3 sequence is CASSVEGQGYDTQYF. The CDR3 bases are TGTGCCAGCAGCGTTGAGGGACAGGGTTATGATACGCAGTATTTT. The variable domain in full, with the rest retrieved from reference TRBV9 and TRBJ2-3, is DSGVTQTPKHLITATGQRVTLRCSPRSGDLSVYWYQQSLDQGLQFLIQYYNGEERAKGNILERFSAQQFPDLHSELNLSSLELGDSALYFCASSVEGQGYDTQYFGPGTRLTVL.

V usage is TRBV12-5 and J usage is TRBJ1-4; D gene uncertain. Germline-derived CDR1 and CDR2 are LGHNT and FRNRAP. Trimming removed 1 base from V and 8 bases from J, with 11 bases in between. The CDR3 is 14 residues long. The CDR3 region is CASGLGEVEEKLFF. The DNA of the CDR3 is TGTGCTAGTGGTTTGGGGGAGGTGGAAGAAAAACTGTTTTTT.

The chain links TRBV30 to TRBJ1-5, with D possibly matching TRBD1 (5 bases). Looked up from germline, CDR1 is GTSNPN and CDR2 is SVGIG (reference sequence). The CDR3 length is 12 residues. Trimming pared 4 bases from V and 7 bases from J, leaving 11 bases between. CDR3 sequence reads: CAWNLEGQPQHF. As DNA, the CDR3 is TGTGCCTGGAATCTTGAGGGGCAGCCCCAGCATTTT.

This sequence joins TRBV5-1 and TRBJ2-1, with D possibly being TRBD2 (6 bases). Trimming cost V 3 bases and J 1 base, with 14 bases left between them. This CDR3 contains 16 residues. Germline assignment: CDR1 SGHRS and CDR2 YFSETQ. The CDR3: CASSSTSIISYNEQFF. CDR3 in DNA: TGCGCCAGCAGCTCGACTAGTATAATTTCCTACAATGAGCAGTTCTTC. The whole variable domain, filled in from reference TRBV5-1 and TRBJ2-1, reads KAGVTQTPRYLIKTRGQQVTLSCSPISGHRSVSWYQQTPGQGLQFLFEYFSETQRNKGNFPGRFSGRQFSNSRSEMNVSTLELGDSALYLCASSSTSIISYNEQFFGPGTRLTVL.

This chain joins TRBV6-5 and TRBJ1-1, with TRBD1 matching 7 bases. J gave up 5 bases and V 6 bases, and 6 bases lay outside the gene matches. Germline V CDR1 and CDR2: MNHEY, SVGAGI. This CDR3 has 13 amino acids. This CDR3 is CASSPTGRTEAFF. As DNA, the CDR3 is TGTGCCAGCAGCCCGACAGGGAGGACTGAAGCTTTCTTT.

This clone was picked up one time. The chain combines TRBV5-8 with TRBJ2-7; 13 bases fit TRBD2. This CDR3 comprises 19 residues. The germline V gene has CDR1 SGHTS and CDR2 YDEGEE. Trimming removed 4 bases from V and 2 bases from J; junction bases left unmatched: 15. CDR3 nucleotide sequence: TGTGCCAGCAGCCGGCTTCGACTAGCGGGAGGACCTGCTGCCTACGAGCAGTACTTC. It encodes CASSRLRLAGGPAAYEQYF.

The rearrangement uses TRBV5-3 and TRBJ2-1, with 12 positions matching TRBD2. TRBV5-3 is an open reading frame whose function is uncertain. The V segment lost 0 bases and the J segment 4 bases; nucleotides outside the gene matches: 5. The CDR3 consists of 17 residues. CDR3: CARSLDSSGREYNEQFF. In DNA form, the CDR3 reads TGTGCCAGAAGCTTGGATTCTAGCGGGAGGGAATACAATGAGCAGTTCTTC.

The chain couples TRBV5-6 to TRBJ2-5; D remains ambiguous. CDR1 and CDR2 from the germline V gene are SGHDT and YYEEEE. V was clipped by 0 bases and J by 5 bases, with 17 bases between them. CDR3 size: 16 residues. The CDR3 DNA sequence: TGTGCCAGCAGCTTGGGGCGCACCTACGGCTGGGAGACCCAGTACTTC. As protein: CASSLGRTYGWETQYF. The full variable domain, rest sourced from reference TRBV5-6 and TRBJ2-5, is DAGVTQSPTHLIKTRGQQVTLRCSPKSGHDTVSWYQQALGQGPQFIFQYYEEEERQRGNFPDRFSGHQFPNYSSELNVNALLLGDSALYLCASSLGRTYGWETQYFGPGTRLLVL.

The rearrangement uses TRBV5-1 and TRBJ2-2; 15 positions agree with TRBD2. J lost 5 bases, V lost 4 bases, and 6 bases had no gene match. Germline V gene sequence: CDR1 SGHRS, CDR2 YFSETQ. The CDR3 runs 17 residues. For the CDR3, the DNA is TGCGCCAGCAGCCCCGGGACTAGCGGGAGGCTTACCGGGGAGCTGTTTTTT. Protein: CASSPGTSGRLTGELFF.

The V and J genes are TRBV7-9 and TRBJ2-7, with D perhaps matching TRBD1 (6 bases). V was clipped by 2 bases and J by 2 bases, with 10 bases between them. Germline V gene lookup returns CDR1 SEHNR and CDR2 FQNEAQ (reference sequence). The CDR3 covers 14 residues. The CDR3 protein is CASSLMTGAYEQYF. The CDR3 DNA reads as TGTGCCAGCAGCTTAATGACAGGAGCCTACGAGCAGTACTTC.

The chain has TRBV7-7 and TRBJ2-1; D uncertain. The CDR3 extends over 13 amino acids. Deletions cut 4 bases from V and 9 bases from J, with 13 bases between. Germline CDR1 SSHAT, CDR2 FNYEAQ (reference sequence). The CDR3 region is CASSSSNTGEQFF. DNA for the CDR3: TGTGCCAGCAGCTCCTCCAACACCGGTGAGCAGTTCTTC.

The rearrangement joins TRBV19 to TRBJ2-6; 12 nucleotides agree with TRBD1. There are 18 residues in the CDR3. From germline, CDR1 is LNHDA and CDR2 SQIVND (reference sequence). The V and J ends lost 3 bases and 4 bases, in that order; junction bases with no gene match: 7. The CDR3 sequence is CASSIRGQGATGANVLTF. The CDR3 nucleotides are TGTGCCAGTAGTATCAGGGGACAGGGGGCAACCGGGGCCAACGTCCTGACTTTC. Full variable domain (missing parts from reference TRBV19 and TRBJ2-6): DGGITQSPKYLFRKEGQNVTLSCEQNLNHDAMYWYRQDPGQGLRLIYYSQIVNDFQKGDIAEGYSVSREKKESFPLTVTSAQKNPTAFYLCASSIRGQGATGANVLTFGAGSRLTVL.

The chain joins TRBV5-5 to TRBJ2-7; tentatively, D is TRBD1 or TRBD2 (5 bases each). The V end was cut by 6 bases, the J end by 3 bases, with 16 bases between. This CDR3 comprises 14 residues. Per the germline V gene, CDR1 is SGHKS and CDR2 is YYEKEE (reference sequence). The CDR3 region has the DNA TGTGCCAGCACGGACACTAGAGGCTACTACGAGCAGTACTTC. It yields the protein CASTDTRGYYEQYF.